Each of the 10 T cell receptor beta chains below was sequenced from the same sample in a study of cytomegalovirus exposure and HLA in healthy donors. This table comes from immunoSEQ multiplex PCR, and its TCRdb copy is limited to in-frame clones, with some not included. The sample includes roughly 170,000 clones, more than 65% seen only once; the top ten take approximately 2.9%. Material: PBMCs. These receptor sequences come from a woman aged 18-29 years in good health and CMV-seropositive.

The J gene is TRBJ2-3, the V gene TRBV6-5, with a possible D match to TRBD2 (6 bases). The V gene lost 2 bases and the J gene lost 4 bases, with 13 bases spanning the gap. The CDR3 consists of 15 residues. Germline assignment: CDR1 MNHEY and CDR2 SVGAGI. Written as DNA, the CDR3 is TGTGCCAGCAGTTACCGTGGCGGGGTGGCAGATACGCAGTATTTT. This translates into CASSYRGGVADTQYF.

This clone was seen more than once but under ten times. The V call is TRBV13, the J call TRBJ2-1, with D uncertain. The germline V gene encodes CDR1 PRHDT and CDR2 FYEKMQ (reference sequence). The length of the CDR3 is 12 residues. V was shortened by 3 bases and J by 10 bases, with 10 bases between the two germline ends. In nucleotides, the CDR3 is TGTGCCAGCAGCTTTTTTAATCGGGAGCAGTTCTTC. It encodes CASSFFNREQFF.

The chain links TRBV7-8 to TRBJ2-1, with D unclear. Germline CDR1 SGHVS, CDR2 FQNEAQ. CDR3 size: 16 residues. The V and J ends lost 1 base and 4 bases respectively, with 14 bases between them. In DNA form, the CDR3 reads TGTGCCAGCAGCTTAGTGTCTCCCCGAGGTTACAATGAGCAGTTCTTC. The encoded protein is CASSLVSPRGYNEQFF.

The rearrangement links TRBV19 to TRBJ2-7; D is possibly TRBD2 (5 bases). The CDR3 contains 13 residues. V lost 5 bases to trimming and J lost 2 bases, with 10 bases between them. Germline loops: CDR1 LNHDA, CDR2 SQIVND (reference sequence). The CDR3 spells CASSSGEAYEQYF. For the CDR3, the DNA is TGTGCCAGTAGTTCCGGGGAAGCCTACGAGCAGTACTTC.

The chain has TRBV6-4 and TRBJ2-1; D is perhaps TRBD1 (6 bases). This CDR3 is built from 14 residues. CDR1 is MRHNA, CDR2 SNTAGT, per germline. V lost 3 bases to trimming and J lost 0 bases, with 6 bases between them. CDR3 sequence (DNA): TGTGCCAGCAGTGAGGACAGCTCCTACAATGAGCAGTTCTTC. It yields the protein CASSEDSSYNEQFF.

V gene TRBV27 combines with J gene TRBJ2-1; 7 positions agree with TRBD2. V shed 4 bases, J shed 7 bases, and the junction held 7 bases outside the gene matches. Germline CDR1 is MNHEY and CDR2 is SMNVEV (reference sequence). This CDR3 contains 14 residues. This CDR3 reads CASSYREGYNEQFF. CDR3 nucleotides: TGTGCCAGCAGTTATAGGGAGGGGTATAATGAGCAGTTCTTC.

This chain connects TRBV6-1 to TRBJ1-2; D gene uncertain. Between the trimmed V and J ends, which lost 7 bases and 4 bases, there was a span of 10 bases. CDR3 length: 12 amino acids. Germline CDR1 reads MNHNS; CDR2 reads SASEGT. The CDR3 DNA is TGTGCCAGCATACGAGGTGGCTATGGCTACACCTTC. This translates into CASIRGGYGYTF.

V usage is TRBV5-1 and J usage is TRBJ1-1, with D perhaps TRBD1 (6 bases). The CDR3 has 14 residues. V lost 4 bases to trimming and J lost 1 base, with 11 bases between them. CDR1 and CDR2 from the germline V gene are SGHRS and YFSETQ. The CDR3 loop is CASSPATGNTEAFF. In DNA, the CDR3 is TGCGCCAGCAGCCCAGCGACAGGGAACACTGAAGCTTTCTTT.

The chain links TRBV2 to TRBJ2-7; 8 bases are a match to TRBD1. The germline V gene has CDR1 SNHLY and CDR2 FYNNEI. CDR3 size: 14 residues. V was clipped by 5 bases and J by 0 bases; unmatched bases: 3. The chain's CDR3 is CASSRDRSSYEQYF. The CDR3, as DNA: TGTGCCAGCAGTAGGGACAGGAGCTCCTACGAGCAGTACTTC.

The genes are TRBV7-9 and TRBJ2-3; TRBD2 matches at 8 bases. The J segment lost 1 base and the V segment lost 1 base, leaving 1 base of the junction unmatched. CDR1 SEHNR and CDR2 FQNEAQ come from the germline V gene (reference sequence). The CDR3 spans 15 residues. The CDR3 DNA reads as TGTGCCAGCAGCTTAGTCGGGGGGGGCACAGATACGCAGTATTTT. It specifies CASSLVGGGTDTQYF.